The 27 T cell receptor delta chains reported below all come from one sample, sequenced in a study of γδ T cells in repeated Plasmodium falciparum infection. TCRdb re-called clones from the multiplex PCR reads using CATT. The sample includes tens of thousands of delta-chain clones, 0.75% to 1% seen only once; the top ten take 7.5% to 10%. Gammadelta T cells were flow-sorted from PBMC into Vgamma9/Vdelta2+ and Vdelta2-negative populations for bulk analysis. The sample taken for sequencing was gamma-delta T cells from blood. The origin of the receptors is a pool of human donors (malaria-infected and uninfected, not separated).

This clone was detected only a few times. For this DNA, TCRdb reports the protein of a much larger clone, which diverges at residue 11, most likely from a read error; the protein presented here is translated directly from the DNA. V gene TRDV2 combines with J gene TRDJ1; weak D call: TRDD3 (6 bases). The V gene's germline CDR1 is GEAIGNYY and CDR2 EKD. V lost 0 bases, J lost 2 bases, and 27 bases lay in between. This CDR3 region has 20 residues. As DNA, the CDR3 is TGTGCCTGTGACACCGTTCACCCCACTGGGAATACGCCCCCGACCGATAAACTCATCTTT. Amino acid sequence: CACDTVHPTGNTPPTDKLIF.

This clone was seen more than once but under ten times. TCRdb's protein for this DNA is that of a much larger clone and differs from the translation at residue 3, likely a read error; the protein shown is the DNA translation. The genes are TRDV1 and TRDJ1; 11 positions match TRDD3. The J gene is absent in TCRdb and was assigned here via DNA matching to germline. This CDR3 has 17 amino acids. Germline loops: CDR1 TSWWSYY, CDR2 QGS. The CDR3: CAPGGRLGDSYSDKLIF. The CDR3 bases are TGTGCTCCTGGGGGGCGACTGGGGGATAGTTACTCCGATAAACTCATCTTT.

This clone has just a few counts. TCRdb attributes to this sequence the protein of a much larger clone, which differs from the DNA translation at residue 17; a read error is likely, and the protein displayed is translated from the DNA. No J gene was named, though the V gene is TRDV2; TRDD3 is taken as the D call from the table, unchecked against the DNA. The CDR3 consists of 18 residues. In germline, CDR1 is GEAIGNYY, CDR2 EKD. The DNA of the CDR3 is TGTGCCTGTGACAGCTTACTGGGGGATACGGAAATCACCGATAAACTCACCTTT. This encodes CACDSLLGDTEITDKLTF.

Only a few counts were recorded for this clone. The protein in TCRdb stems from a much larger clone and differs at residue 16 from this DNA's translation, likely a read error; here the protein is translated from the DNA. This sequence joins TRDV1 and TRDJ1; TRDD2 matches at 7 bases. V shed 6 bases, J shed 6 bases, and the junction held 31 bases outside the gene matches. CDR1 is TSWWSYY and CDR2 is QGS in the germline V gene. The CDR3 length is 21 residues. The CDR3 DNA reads TGTGCTCTTGGAATTTTTGCGAATTCCTACCGTCGCTGGTACTGGAGGAATAAACTCATCTTT. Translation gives CALGIFANSYRRWYWRNKLIF.

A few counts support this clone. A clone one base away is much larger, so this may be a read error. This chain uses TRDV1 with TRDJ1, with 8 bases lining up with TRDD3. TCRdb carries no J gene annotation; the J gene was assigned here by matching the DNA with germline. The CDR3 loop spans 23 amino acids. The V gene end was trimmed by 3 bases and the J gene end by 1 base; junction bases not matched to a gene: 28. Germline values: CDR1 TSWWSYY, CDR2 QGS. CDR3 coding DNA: TGTGCTCTTGGGGAGGCCGTGGGTCGGATTTTCAGACTGGGGGGCGCGTGCACCGATAAACTCATCTTT. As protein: CALGEAVGRIFRLGGACTDKLIF.

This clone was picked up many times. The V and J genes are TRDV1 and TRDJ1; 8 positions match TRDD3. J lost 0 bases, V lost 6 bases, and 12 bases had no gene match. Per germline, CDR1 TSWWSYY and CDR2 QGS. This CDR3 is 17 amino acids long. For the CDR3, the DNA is TGTGCTCTTGGCACTTACTGGGGGCCATTATACACCGATAAACTCATCTTT. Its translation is CALGTYWGPLYTDKLIF.

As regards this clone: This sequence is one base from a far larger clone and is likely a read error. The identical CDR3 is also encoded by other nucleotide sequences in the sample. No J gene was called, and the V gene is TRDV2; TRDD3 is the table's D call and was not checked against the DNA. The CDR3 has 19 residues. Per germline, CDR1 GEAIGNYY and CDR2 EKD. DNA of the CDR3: TGTGCCTGTGACCTCTTGGACCTGGGGGTCCCATCGTACACCGATAAACTCATATTT. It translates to CACDLLDLGVPSYTDKLIF.

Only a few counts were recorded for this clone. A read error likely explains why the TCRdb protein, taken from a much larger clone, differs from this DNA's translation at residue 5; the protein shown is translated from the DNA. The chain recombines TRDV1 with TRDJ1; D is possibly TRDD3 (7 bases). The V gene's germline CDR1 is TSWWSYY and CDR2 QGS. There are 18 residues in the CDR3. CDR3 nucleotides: TGTGCTCTTGGGAAACTAATCCTACGTCTGGGGGGGACCGATAAACTCATCTTT. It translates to CALGKLILRLGGTDKLIF.

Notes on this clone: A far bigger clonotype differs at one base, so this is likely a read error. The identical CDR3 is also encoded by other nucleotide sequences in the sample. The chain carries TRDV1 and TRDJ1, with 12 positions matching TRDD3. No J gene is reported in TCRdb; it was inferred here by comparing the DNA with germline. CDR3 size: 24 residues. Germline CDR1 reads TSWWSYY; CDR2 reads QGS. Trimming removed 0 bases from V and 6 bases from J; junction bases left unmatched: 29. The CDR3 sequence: CALGELPYPNWGILRERRRNKLIF. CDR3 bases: TGTGCTCTTGGGGAACTCCCCTACCCTAACTGGGGGATACTACGTGAGCGCAGAAGGAATAAACTCATCTTT.

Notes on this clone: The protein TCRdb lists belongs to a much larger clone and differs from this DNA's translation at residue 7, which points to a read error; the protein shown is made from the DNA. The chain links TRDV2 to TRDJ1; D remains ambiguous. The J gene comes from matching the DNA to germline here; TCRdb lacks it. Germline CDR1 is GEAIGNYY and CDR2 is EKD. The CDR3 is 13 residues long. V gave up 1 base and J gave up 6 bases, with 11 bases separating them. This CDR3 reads CACDTTCWNKLIF. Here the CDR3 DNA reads TGTGCCTGTGACACTACGTGCTGGAATAAACTCATCTTT.

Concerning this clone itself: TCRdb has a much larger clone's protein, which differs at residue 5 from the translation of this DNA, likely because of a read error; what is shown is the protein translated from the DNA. For the CDR3, the DNA is TGTGCTCTTGGGGGACGTGGAGCGGGGATACTGGGTACCGATAAACTCATCTTT. Translation: CALGGRGAGILGTDKLIF. V and J are TRDV1 and TRDJ1, with 8 bases identical to TRDD3. TCRdb lists no J gene, so it was determined here by aligning the DNA to germline. V shed 4 bases, J shed 2 bases, and the junction held 15 bases outside the gene matches. The length of the CDR3 is 18 residues. Germline loops: CDR1 TSWWSYY, CDR2 QGS.

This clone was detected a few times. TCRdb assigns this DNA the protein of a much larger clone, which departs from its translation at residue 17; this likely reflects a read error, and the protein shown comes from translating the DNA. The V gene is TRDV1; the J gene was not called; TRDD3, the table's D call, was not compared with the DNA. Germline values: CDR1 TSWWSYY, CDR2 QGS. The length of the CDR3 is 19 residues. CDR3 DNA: TGTGCTCTTGGGGATCCGGGACCCCCACACCCCCTTTGCACCGATAAACGCATCTTT. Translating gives CALGDPGPPHPLCTDKRIF.

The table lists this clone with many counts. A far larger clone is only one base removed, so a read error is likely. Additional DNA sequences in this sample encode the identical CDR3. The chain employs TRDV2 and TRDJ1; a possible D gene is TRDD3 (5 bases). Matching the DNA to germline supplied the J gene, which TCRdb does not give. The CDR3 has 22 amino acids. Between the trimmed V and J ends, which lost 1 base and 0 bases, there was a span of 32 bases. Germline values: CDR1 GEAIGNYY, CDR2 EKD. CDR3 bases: TGTGCCTGTGACACTGTTTCCAGGGGGTCAGTACCGGTTTACCTAGACACCGATAAACTCATCTTT. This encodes CACDTVSRGSVPVYLDTDKLIF.

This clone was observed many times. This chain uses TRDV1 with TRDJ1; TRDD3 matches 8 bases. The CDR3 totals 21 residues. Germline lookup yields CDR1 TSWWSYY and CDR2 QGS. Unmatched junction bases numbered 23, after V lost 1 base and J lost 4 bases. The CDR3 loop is CALGEPEGFGPIWGTIDKLIF. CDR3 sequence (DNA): TGTGCTCTTGGGGAACCCGAGGGATTCGGTCCCATCTGGGGGACGATCGATAAACTCATCTTT.

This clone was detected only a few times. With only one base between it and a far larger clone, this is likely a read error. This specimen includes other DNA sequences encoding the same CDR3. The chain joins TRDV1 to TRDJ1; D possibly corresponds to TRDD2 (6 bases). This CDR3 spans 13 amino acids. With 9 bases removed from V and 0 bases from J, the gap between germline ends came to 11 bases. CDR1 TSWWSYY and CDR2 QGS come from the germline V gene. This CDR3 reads CALFLLNTDKLIF. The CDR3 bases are TGTGCTCTGTTCCTATTGAACACCGATAAACTCATCTTT.

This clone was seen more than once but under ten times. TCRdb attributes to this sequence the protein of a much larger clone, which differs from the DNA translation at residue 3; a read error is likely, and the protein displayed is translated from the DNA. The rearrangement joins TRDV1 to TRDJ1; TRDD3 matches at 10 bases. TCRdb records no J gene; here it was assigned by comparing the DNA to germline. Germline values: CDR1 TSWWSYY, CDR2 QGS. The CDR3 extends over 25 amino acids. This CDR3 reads CAPGEIRNQPERGVLGDFPTDKLIF. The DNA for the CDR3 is TGTGCTCCTGGGGAAATTAGAAATCAGCCAGAAAGGGGCGTACTGGGGGATTTCCCCACCGATAAACTCATCTTT.

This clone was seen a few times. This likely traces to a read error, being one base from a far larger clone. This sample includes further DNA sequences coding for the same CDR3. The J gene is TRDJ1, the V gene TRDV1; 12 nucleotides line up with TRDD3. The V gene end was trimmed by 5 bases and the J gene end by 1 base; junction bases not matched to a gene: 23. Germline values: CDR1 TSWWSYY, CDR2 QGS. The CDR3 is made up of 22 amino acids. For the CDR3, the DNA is TGTGCTCTTGGGACGTCGGCCTTCTCCGTACTGGGGGATACATCGGGCACCGATAAACTCATCTTT. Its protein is CALGTSAFSVLGDTSGTDKLIF.

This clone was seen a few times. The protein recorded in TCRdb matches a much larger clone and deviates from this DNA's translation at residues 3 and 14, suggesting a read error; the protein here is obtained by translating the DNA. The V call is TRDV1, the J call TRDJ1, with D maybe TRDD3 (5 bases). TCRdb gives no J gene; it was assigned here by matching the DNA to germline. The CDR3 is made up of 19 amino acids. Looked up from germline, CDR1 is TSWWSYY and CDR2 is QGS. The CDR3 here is CAFGELLSPRWGYIDKLIF. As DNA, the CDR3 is TGTGCTTTTGGGGAACTTCTCTCACCCCGATGGGGTTACATCGATAAACTCATCTTT.

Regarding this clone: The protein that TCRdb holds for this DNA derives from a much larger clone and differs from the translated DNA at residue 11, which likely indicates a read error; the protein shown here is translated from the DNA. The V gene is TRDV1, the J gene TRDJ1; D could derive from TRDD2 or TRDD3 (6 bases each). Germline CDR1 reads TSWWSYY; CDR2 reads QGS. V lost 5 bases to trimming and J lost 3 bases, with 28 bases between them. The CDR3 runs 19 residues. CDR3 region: CALGTFFPMGVRSPDKLIF. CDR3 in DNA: TGTGCTCTTGGGACTTTTTTTCCTATGGGGGTACGCAGCCCCGATAAACTCATCTTT.

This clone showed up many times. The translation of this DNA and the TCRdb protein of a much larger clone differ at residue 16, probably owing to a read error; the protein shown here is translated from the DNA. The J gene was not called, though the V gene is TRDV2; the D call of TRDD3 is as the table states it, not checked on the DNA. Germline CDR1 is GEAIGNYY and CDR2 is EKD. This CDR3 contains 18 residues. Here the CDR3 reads CACDTVVPGGSITDKPIF. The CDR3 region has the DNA TGTGCCTGTGACACCGTTGTACCTGGGGGATCCATCACCGATAAACCCATCTTT.

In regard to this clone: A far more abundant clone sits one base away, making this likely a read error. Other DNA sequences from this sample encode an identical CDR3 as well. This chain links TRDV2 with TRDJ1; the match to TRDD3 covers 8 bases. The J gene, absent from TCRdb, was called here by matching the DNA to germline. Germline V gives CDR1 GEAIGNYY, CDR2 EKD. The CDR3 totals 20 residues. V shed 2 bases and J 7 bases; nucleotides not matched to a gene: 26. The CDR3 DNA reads TGTGCCTGTGACAGCGTTCGGAACTGGGGGGACACGGTTGCGCGTTCTAAACTCATCTTT. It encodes CACDSVRNWGDTVARSKLIF.

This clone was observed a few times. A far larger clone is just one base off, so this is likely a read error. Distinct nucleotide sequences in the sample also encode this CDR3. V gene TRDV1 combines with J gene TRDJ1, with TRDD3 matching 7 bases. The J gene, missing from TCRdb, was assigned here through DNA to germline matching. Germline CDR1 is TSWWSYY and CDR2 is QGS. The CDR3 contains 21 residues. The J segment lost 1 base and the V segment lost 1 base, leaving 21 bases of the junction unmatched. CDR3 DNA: TGTGCTCTTGGGGAACCCACTCCGATACTGGGGACGCGAATCGGCACCGATAAACTCATCTTT. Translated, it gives CALGEPTPILGTRIGTDKLIF.

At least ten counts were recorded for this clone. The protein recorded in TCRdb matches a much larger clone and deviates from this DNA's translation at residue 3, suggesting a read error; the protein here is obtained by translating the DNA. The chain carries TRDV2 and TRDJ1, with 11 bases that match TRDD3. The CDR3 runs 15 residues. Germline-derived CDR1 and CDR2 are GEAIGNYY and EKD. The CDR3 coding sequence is TGTGCCCGTGACACGATTAACCTGGGGGATACTAAACTCATCTTT. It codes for CARDTINLGDTKLIF.

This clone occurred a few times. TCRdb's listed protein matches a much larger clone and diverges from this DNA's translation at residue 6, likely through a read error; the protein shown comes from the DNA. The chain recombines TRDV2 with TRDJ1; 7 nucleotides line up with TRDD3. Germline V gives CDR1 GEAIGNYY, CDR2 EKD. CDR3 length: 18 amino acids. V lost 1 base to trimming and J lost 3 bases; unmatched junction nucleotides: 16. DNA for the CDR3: TGTGCCTGTGACACGACTTCAATGGGGGAAAAAGGATCCGATAAACTCATCTTT. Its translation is CACDTTSMGEKGSDKLIF.

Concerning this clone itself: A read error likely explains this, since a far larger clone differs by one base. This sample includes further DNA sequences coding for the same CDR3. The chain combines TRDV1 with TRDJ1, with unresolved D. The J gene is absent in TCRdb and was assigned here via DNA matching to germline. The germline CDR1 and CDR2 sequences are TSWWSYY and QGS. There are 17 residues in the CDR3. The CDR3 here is CALGEYEGSLNTDKLIF. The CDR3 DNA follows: TGTGCTCTTGGGGAATATGAGGGGTCCCTAAACACAGATAAACTCATCTTT.

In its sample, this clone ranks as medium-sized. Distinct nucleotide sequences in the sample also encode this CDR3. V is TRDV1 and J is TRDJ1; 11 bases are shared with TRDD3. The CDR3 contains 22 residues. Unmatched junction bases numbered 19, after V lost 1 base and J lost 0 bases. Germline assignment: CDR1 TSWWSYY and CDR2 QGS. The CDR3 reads CALGEPSYGLLGDICYTDKLIF. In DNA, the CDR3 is TGTGCTCTTGGGGAACCTTCCTACGGTCTACTGGGGGATATTTGCTACACCGATAAACTCATCTTT.

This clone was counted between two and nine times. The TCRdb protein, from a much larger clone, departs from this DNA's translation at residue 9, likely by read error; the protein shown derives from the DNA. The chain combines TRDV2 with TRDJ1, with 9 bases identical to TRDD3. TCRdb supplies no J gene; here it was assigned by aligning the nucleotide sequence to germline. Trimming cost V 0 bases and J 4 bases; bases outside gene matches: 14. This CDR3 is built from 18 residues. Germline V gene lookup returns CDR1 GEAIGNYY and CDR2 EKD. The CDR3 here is CACDTVGLGDRNFDKLIF. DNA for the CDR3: TGTGCCTGTGACACCGTCGGACTGGGGGACCGTAATTTCGATAAACTCATCTTT.